This TCR beta chain was captured by sequencing in a study of blood T cell repertoires in COVID-19. Study details: The United States, Italy and Spain provided the acute and convalescent COVID-19 samples. In each case, the material was cDNA or gDNA derived from T cells, B-cell-depleted T cells, or PBMCs.

The authors' processing: Reference gene primer amplification gave estimated nucleated cell counts. Method: immunoSEQ multiplex PCR; TCRdb's copy keeps in-frame clones and lacks some. That table supplies the V and J calls and clone size; D and trimming were determined from the DNA. This table holds approximately 54,000 clones, 85% to 95% found once. CDR3 length: 16 amino acids. Germline V CDR1 and CDR2: SGHRS, YFSETQ. V was trimmed by 4 bases and J by 1 base, leaving 15 bases between them. Sequenced input: peripheral blood. The V call is TRBV5-1, the J call TRBJ1-3; D is unclear. The source of this sequence is a man in his forties or fifties with acute or convalescent COVID-19. DNA of the CDR3: TGCGCCAGCAGCGGCGGCGCGACCTTTTCTGGAAACACCATATATTTT. Translated, it gives CASSGGATFSGNTIYF. Drawing the rest from reference TRBV5-1 and TRBJ1-3, the complete variable domain is KAGVTQTPRYLIKTRGQQVTLSCSPISGHRSVSWYQQTPGQGLQFLFEYFSETQRNKGNFPGRFSGRQFSNSRSEMNVSTLELGDSALYLCASSGGATFSGNTIYFGEGSWLTVV.